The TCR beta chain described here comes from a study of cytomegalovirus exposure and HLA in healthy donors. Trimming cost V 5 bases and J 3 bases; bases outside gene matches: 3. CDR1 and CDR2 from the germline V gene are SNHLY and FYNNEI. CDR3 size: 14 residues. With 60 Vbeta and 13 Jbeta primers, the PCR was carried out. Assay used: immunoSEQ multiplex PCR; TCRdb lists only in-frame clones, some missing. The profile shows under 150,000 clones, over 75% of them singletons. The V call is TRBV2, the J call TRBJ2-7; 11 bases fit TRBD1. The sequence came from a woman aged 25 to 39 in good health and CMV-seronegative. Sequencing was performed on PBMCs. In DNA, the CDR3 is TGTGCCAGCAGTTGGACAGGGGGCAACTACGAGCAGTACTTC. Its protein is CASSWTGGNYEQYF.